The clone carrying this TCR beta chain has just a few counts. Antigen specificity is unknown. These data are taken from a study of cytotoxic CD8 clonotypes in ibrutinib-treated CLL. Regarding the study as a whole: Public clonotypes occurred uncommonly; on treatment, they contracted or remained stable. A difference in sampling times existed between sustained-remission and progressing patients.

V lost 4 bases to trimming and J lost 2 bases; unmatched junction nucleotides: 9. The germline gives CDR1 SQVTM, CDR2 ANQGSEA. This CDR3 has 16 residues. Target depth was 1 in 200,000 to 1 in 1 million T cells, about 10x per clonotype. The assay was immunoSEQ multiplex PCR, and TCRdb's table has in-frame clones only and misses some. The sample holds 43,000 or so clones, about 65% seen once. The source was PBMCs, collected after 24 months of ibrutinib treatment. V and J are TRBV29-1 and TRBJ2-1, with 9 bases that match TRBD2. The TCR was taken from a human donor with chronic lymphocytic leukemia. CDR3 protein: CSVVGSGSEPYNEQFF. The CDR3 DNA reads TGCAGCGTTGTAGGTAGCGGGAGTGAACCCTACAATGAGCAGTTCTTC.